The present entry profiles one T cell receptor (beta chain) with its context. Its antigen is currently unknown. Trimming stripped 7 bases from V and 1 base from J, with 13 bases between. CDR1 is SQVTM, CDR2 ANQGSEA, per germline. The CDR3 loop spans 13 amino acids. One entry per CDR3 protein results from TCRdb running MiXCR on the reads. The sample contains approximately 180,000 distinct CDR3 sequences, about 15% of which appear only once. These data belong to a study of T cell repertoires in cytomegalovirus infection. The study's findings and limits: Carriers of CMV plus the relevant HLA were identified by cumulative public TCR beta family frequency.

The sequenced sample was CD8+ T cells from PBMCs. This TCR came from a human donor in good health (CMV status not recorded). Some clones in this sample may be carry-over from other donors' samples. The chain carries TRBV29-1 and TRBJ1-1; tentatively, D is TRBD1 (6 bases). CDR3 residues: CSAGRQANTEAFF. The CDR3 nucleotides are TGCAGCGCCGGAAGACAGGCGAACACTGAAGCTTTCTTT.